The TCR beta chain described here comes from a study of tumor and adjacent non-tumor tissue in lung cancer. Study as a whole: The cohort had about 12 adenocarcinoma, 2 squamous cell and 1 small cell patients.

The CDR3 covers 13 residues. Germline V gene data show CDR1 as SQVTM and CDR2 as ANQGSEA. Deletions cut 8 bases from V and 1 base from J, with 14 bases between. Notes on the study in general: TCR diversity was significantly greater in tumor than normal lung tissue. Tumor TCR diversity, when higher, was linked to shorter survival.

Three rounds of nested PCR, following a modified ARM-PCR protocol, produced the TCRbeta library. A single record per CDR3 protein comes from TCRdb applying MiXCR to the multiplex PCR reads. The sample has 90,000 to 110,000 distinct CDR3 sequences, roughly 75% seen once. This clonotype was counted at least ten times. Its antigen remains unidentified. The template was RNA from unsorted bulk tissue. The V call is TRBV29-1, the J call TRBJ1-1; a possible D gene is TRBD1 (6 bases). The sequence was obtained from a woman aged 60 to 75 with non-small cell lung cancer. Material: lung tumor tissue. The CDR3 DNA reads TGCAGCTGTAAGGAGGGGGGGAACACTGAAGCTTTCTTT. This codes for CSCKEGGNTEAFF.